The T cell receptor (beta chain) described here comes from a study of regulatory T cells in long-lasting Graves disease. Library construction for TCR beta used iRepertoire HTBI primers and Arm-PCR of CDR3 regions. MiXCR, run by TCRdb on the multiplex PCR reads, gives a single entry per CDR3 protein. The data show 500,000 or so distinct CDR3 sequences, around 13% seen once. Noted time point: newly diagnosed GD, antithyroid drugs for less than 3 months. RNA from PBMCs was the source of the TCR library. Broader study findings: Among the persistent patients, 2,741 public clonotypes were shared, more than the roughly 900 shared among new patients.

Only a few counts were recorded for this clonotype. Its antigen is undetermined. These data were likewise used in another study, on T cells in Graves' hyperthyroidism and ophthalmopathy. That work adds: First-round RT-PCR targeting the TCR CDR3 was performed with the HTBI primer set.

Sequencing used peripheral blood mononuclear cells (PBMCs), obtained at new diagnosis, from a patient treated with antithyroid drugs. This TCR was sampled from a woman in her forties or fifties with Graves disease.

The CDR3 protein is CASSSQGAYEKLFF. In DNA, the CDR3 is TGTGCCAGCAGTTCACAGGGGGCTTATGAAAAACTGTTTTTT. V gene TRBV2 combines with J gene TRBJ1-4, with 9 bases matching TRBD1. Germline-derived CDR1 and CDR2 are SNHLY and FYNNEI. CDR3 length: 14 residues. J gave up 6 bases and V 5 bases, and 4 bases lay outside the gene matches.